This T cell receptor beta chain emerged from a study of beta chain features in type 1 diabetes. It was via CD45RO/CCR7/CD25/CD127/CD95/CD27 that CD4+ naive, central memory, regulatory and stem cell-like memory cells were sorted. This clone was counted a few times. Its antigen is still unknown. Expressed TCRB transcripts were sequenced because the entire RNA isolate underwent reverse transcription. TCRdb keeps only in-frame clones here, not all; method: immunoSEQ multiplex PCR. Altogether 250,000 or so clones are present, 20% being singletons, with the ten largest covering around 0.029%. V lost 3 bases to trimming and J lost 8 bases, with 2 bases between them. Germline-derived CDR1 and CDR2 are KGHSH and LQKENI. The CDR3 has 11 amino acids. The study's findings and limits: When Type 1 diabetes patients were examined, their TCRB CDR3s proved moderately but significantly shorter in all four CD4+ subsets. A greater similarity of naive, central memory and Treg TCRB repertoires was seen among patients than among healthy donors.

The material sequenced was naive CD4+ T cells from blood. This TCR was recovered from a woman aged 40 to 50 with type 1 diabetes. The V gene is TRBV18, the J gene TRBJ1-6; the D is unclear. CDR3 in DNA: TGTGCCAGCTCACCCGATTCACCCCTCCACTTT. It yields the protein CASSPDSPLHF.